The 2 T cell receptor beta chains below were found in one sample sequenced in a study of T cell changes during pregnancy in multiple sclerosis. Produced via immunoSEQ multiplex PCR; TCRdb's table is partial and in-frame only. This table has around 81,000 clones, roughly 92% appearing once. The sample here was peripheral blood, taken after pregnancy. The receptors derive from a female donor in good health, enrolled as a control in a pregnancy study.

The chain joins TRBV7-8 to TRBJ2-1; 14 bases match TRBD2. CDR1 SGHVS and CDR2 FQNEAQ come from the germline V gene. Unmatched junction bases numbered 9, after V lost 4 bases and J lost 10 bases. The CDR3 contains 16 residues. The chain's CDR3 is CASSSTGTSGREEQFF. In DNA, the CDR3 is TGTGCCAGCAGCTCAACCGGGACTAGCGGGAGAGAGGAGCAGTTCTTC.

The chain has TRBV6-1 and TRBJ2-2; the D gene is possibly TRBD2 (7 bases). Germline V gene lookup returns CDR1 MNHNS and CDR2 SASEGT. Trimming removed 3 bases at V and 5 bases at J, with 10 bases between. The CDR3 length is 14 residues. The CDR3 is CASSERGRTGELFF. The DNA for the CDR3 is TGTGCCAGCAGTGAGCGGGGGCGGACCGGGGAGCTGTTTTTT.